A single sample is the source of the 27 T cell receptor beta chains below, sequenced in a study of Tregs in tolerant kidney transplant recipients. Mixed chimerism was transient after nonmyeloablative marrow transplants from related graft donors. Assay: immunoSEQ multiplex PCR; the TCRdb copy retains only in-frame clones and omits some. Of tens of thousands of clones listed, 80% to 95% are singletons. The sequenced sample was CD4+ T cells from blood (PBMCs), obtained 12 months after the transplant. The receptors shown here come from a human patient who received a combined kidney and bone marrow transplant. Some of the T cells may derive from the graft donor.

The chain employs TRBV10-3 and TRBJ1-3; 7 bases are a match to TRBD1. V trimming: 6 bases; J trimming: 7 bases; junction bases outside the gene matches: 6. The germline gives CDR1 ENHRY, CDR2 SYGVKD. The CDR3 loop spans 13 amino acids. The chain's CDR3 is CAISDRAGNTIYF. CDR3 DNA: TGTGCCATCAGCGACAGGGCGGGGAACACCATATATTTT.

This chain links TRBV4-2 with TRBJ2-1; 7 bases align to TRBD2. From germline, CDR1 is LGHNA and CDR2 YNFKEQ. Trimming cost V 4 bases and J 3 bases; bases outside gene matches: 12. CDR3 length: 17 residues. CDR3 nucleotide sequence: TGTGCCAGCAGCCCTTCTAGCGGACCTACCGTCTACAATGAGCAGTTCTTC. Translating it yields CASSPSSGPTVYNEQFF.

This clone appeared once. The chain carries TRBV18 and TRBJ2-3; TRBD2 agrees at 10 bases. V lost 3 bases, J lost 5 bases, and 8 bases stayed unmatched. The germline CDR1 and CDR2 sequences are KGHSH and LQKENI. This CDR3 spans 16 amino acids. The CDR3 loop reads CASSPLAGVRGDTQYF. In DNA form, the CDR3 reads TGTGCCAGCTCACCCCTAGCGGGGGTACGAGGAGATACGCAGTATTTT.

This clone was recorded once. The V and J genes are TRBV5-6 and TRBJ2-5, with 7 positions matching TRBD1. The CDR3 is 14 residues long. Looked up from germline, CDR1 is SGHDT and CDR2 is YYEEEE. V shed 5 bases and J 2 bases; nucleotides not matched to a gene: 6. The CDR3: CASRHYRGQETQYF. The CDR3 DNA is TGTGCCAGCAGACATTACAGGGGTCAAGAGACCCAGTACTTC.

This clone was detected a few times. This rearrangement joins TRBV19 to TRBJ1-3, with D possibly being TRBD1 (5 bases). Trimming stripped 5 bases from V and 2 bases from J, with 10 bases between. Germline-derived CDR1 and CDR2 are LNHDA and SQIVND (reference sequence). This CDR3 is built from 14 residues. CDR3 coding DNA: TGTGCCAGTAGTCCCCGGGGGGCTGGAAACACCATATATTTT. This codes for CASSPRGAGNTIYF.

This sequence joins TRBV5-1 and TRBJ2-7; weak D call: TRBD2 (6 bases). The CDR3 runs to 14 residues. Germline V gene sequence: CDR1 SGHRS, CDR2 YFSETQ. Trimming stripped 4 bases from V and 8 bases from J, with 19 bases between. CDR3 region: CASSPGLDVYQQYF. CDR3 coding DNA: TGCGCCAGCAGCCCGGGACTTGACGTCTATCAGCAGTACTTC.

The V and J genes are TRBV7-3 and TRBJ2-3; TRBD2 aligns across 13 bases. There are 16 residues in the CDR3. V shed 4 bases, J shed 6 bases, and the junction held 7 bases outside the gene matches. Germline CDR1 reads SGHTA; CDR2 reads FQGTGA. Here the CDR3 DNA reads TGTGCCAGCAGCTCCCGACTAGCGGGGGGTAGGGATACGCAGTATTTT. This gives the protein CASSSRLAGGRDTQYF.

The chain couples TRBV11-3 to TRBJ2-5, with TRBD1 identical over 9 bases. After removal of 5 bases from V and 4 bases from J, the junction contained 2 bases not matched to a gene. This CDR3 contains 13 residues. The germline V gene encodes CDR1 SGHNT and CDR2 YENEEA. The DNA of the CDR3 is TGTGCCAGCAGCCGGGGACAGGGAGAGACCCAGTACTTC. It codes for CASSRGQGETQYF.

This rearrangement joins TRBV11-2 to TRBJ2-7; tentative D call: TRBD1 (6 bases). This CDR3 is built from 15 residues. Per germline, CDR1 SGHAT and CDR2 FQNNGV. V was trimmed by 4 bases and J by 1 base, leaving 14 bases between them. Written as DNA, the CDR3 is TGTGCCAGCAGCTCTCTCCGGGACAATTCCTACGAGCAGTACTTC. Translating it yields CASSSLRDNSYEQYF.

The chain couples TRBV10-3 to TRBJ2-5; D may be TRBD2 (6 bases). Germline CDR1 ENHRY, CDR2 SYGVKD. The CDR3 is 13 amino acids. V dropped 10 bases and J dropped 2 bases, with 14 bases sitting between them. The CDR3 spells CATHRDLQETQYF. CDR3 coding DNA: TGTGCCACCCACCGGGACTTACAAGAGACCCAGTACTTC.

This clone was seen once. CDR3 coding DNA: TGTGCCAGCAGCGAAAGGACTAGCGGGAGGCTATCCTACAATGAGCAGTTCTTC. The encoded protein is CASSERTSGRLSYNEQFF. This chain joins TRBV7-7 and TRBJ2-1; 14 bases fit TRBD2. Germline CDR1 is SSHAT and CDR2 is FNYEAQ (reference sequence). V shed 5 bases, J shed 1 base, and the junction held 7 bases outside the gene matches. CDR3 length: 18 residues.

As regards this clone: Additional DNA sequences in this sample encode the identical CDR3. The chain combines TRBV27 with TRBJ2-5, with D possibly being TRBD2 (5 bases). Germline assignment: CDR1 MNHEY and CDR2 SMNVEV (reference sequence). Trimming removed 8 bases from V and 0 bases from J, with 13 bases in between. CDR3 size: 14 residues. The CDR3 here is CASGSGNNQETQYF. The DNA of the CDR3 is TGTGCCAGCGGCAGCGGAAACAACCAAGAGACCCAGTACTTC.

This clone turned up a few times. This chain uses TRBV2 with TRBJ1-3, with D unclear. The CDR3 loop spans 15 amino acids. The germline V gene encodes CDR1 SNHLY and CDR2 FYNNEI. V lost 8 bases to trimming and J lost 2 bases, with 16 bases between them. CDR3: CASSSSRRTGNTIYF. The CDR3 DNA reads as TGTGCCAGCTCCAGCTCGCGGAGAACTGGAAACACCATATATTTT.

The chain couples TRBV7-2 to TRBJ2-1; weak D call: TRBD1 (5 bases). V lost 5 bases and J lost 7, with 12 bases in between. Germline V CDR1 and CDR2: SGHTA, FQGNSA. The CDR3 has 13 residues. CDR3 protein: CASSPGPRNEQFF. The DNA of the CDR3 is TGTGCCAGCAGCCCAGGGCCGCGGAATGAGCAGTTCTTC.

The V gene is TRBV6-6, the J gene TRBJ2-2; TRBD1 might be the D (6 bases). The CDR3 spans 14 residues. Trimming took off 3 bases at V and 4 bases at J, with 9 bases between the two ends. Germline loops: CDR1 MNHNY, CDR2 SVGAGI (reference sequence). The CDR3 nucleotides read TGTGCCAGCAGTTATTTGGACAGCACCGGGGAGCTGTTTTTT. It specifies CASSYLDSTGELFF.

The CDR3 DNA reads TGTGCCAGCCGAGGGGACTTCCCAACCGGGGAGCTGTTTTTT. It specifies CASRGDFPTGELFF. The gene calls are TRBV2 and TRBJ2-2; weak D call: TRBD2 (6 bases). Trimming shortened V by 8 bases and J by 5 bases, and 15 bases separated the two germline ends. The CDR3 is made up of 14 amino acids. The germline CDR1 and CDR2 sequences are SNHLY and FYNNEI.

This rearrangement joins TRBV19 to TRBJ1-2; 8 bases line up with TRBD1. The CDR3 runs to 15 residues. Trimming cost V 7 bases and J 8 bases; bases outside gene matches: 15. In germline, CDR1 is LNHDA, CDR2 SQIVND (reference sequence). The CDR3 DNA reads TGTGCCAGTACCTACGTGAGAGACAGGGGTGGCGGCTACACCTTC. This sequence encodes CASTYVRDRGGGYTF.

This clone came up once. The chain combines TRBV30 with TRBJ2-7; 11 bases agree with TRBD1. Trimming took 2 bases from V and 3 from J; bases not matched to a gene: 3. This CDR3 has 14 residues. Germline V gene sequence: CDR1 GTSNPN, CDR2 SVGIG (reference sequence). CDR3 sequence: CAWSRDRGFYEQYF. Written as DNA, the CDR3 is TGTGCCTGGAGTCGGGACAGGGGGTTCTACGAGCAGTACTTC.

The chain is built from TRBV30 and TRBJ1-5; D gene ambiguous. Trimming pared 0 bases from V and 3 bases from J, leaving 6 bases between. CDR3 size: 13 residues. In germline, CDR1 is GTSNPN, CDR2 SVGIG (reference sequence). The CDR3 nucleotides read TGTGCCTGGAGTGTAAACATCAATCAGCCCCAGCATTTT. Its protein product is CAWSVNINQPQHF.

The chain combines TRBV28 with TRBJ2-1; tentative D call: TRBD2 (5 bases). The V gene's germline CDR1 is MDHEN and CDR2 SYDVKM. V was shortened by 1 base and J by 2 bases, with 9 bases between the two germline ends. This CDR3 spans 15 amino acids. The CDR3 sequence is CASSLFRRAYNEQFF. Written as DNA, the CDR3 is TGTGCCAGCAGTTTATTCAGGCGGGCCTACAATGAGCAGTTCTTC.

The chain combines TRBV19 with TRBJ2-5, with D possibly being TRBD1 (7 bases). V was pared by 9 bases and J by 4 bases, with 21 bases between. Germline lookup yields CDR1 LNHDA and CDR2 SQIVND (reference sequence). There are 15 residues in the CDR3. The CDR3 sequence is CASTRGQVGGETQYF. Here the CDR3 DNA reads TGTGCCAGCACCAGAGGACAGGTGGGGGGAGAGACCCAGTACTTC. Full variable domain (missing parts from reference TRBV19 and TRBJ2-5): DGGITQSPKYLFRKEGQNVTLSCEQNLNHDAMYWYRQDPGQGLRLIYYSQIVNDFQKGDIAEGYSVSREKKESFPLTVTSAQKNPTAFYLCASTRGQVGGETQYFGPGTRLLVL.

The V and J genes are TRBV6-1 and TRBJ1-2, with D possibly TRBD1 on 5 matching bases. The CDR3 is made up of 18 amino acids. V was clipped by 1 base and J by 5 bases, with 23 bases between them. Germline values: CDR1 MNHNS, CDR2 SASEGT. The CDR3 spells CASSEGGGTIDFWYGYTF. Here the CDR3 DNA reads TGTGCCAGCAGTGAAGGGGGGGGTACCATCGACTTTTGGTATGGCTACACCTTC.

The gene calls are TRBV7-9 and TRBJ1-2, with D possibly TRBD1 on 5 matching bases. There are 12 residues in the CDR3. V lost 5 bases and J lost 6, with 10 bases in between. CDR1 SEHNR and CDR2 FQNEAQ come from the germline V gene (reference sequence). CDR3 nucleotides: TGTGCCAGCAGCCTTCGGGGGGATGGCTACACCTTC. Translated, it gives CASSLRGDGYTF.

The chain combines TRBV7-2 with TRBJ1-2; D is ambiguous. CDR3 length: 13 amino acids. V was shortened by 2 bases and J by 4 bases, with 8 bases between the two germline ends. Germline CDR1 reads SGHTA; CDR2 reads FQGNSA. CDR3 bases: TGTGCCAGCAGCTTAATCGGGAGCTATGGCTACACCTTC. Residues: CASSLIGSYGYTF.

V is TRBV30 and J is TRBJ1-2; 8 positions match TRBD1. With V trimmed by 4 bases and J by 4 bases, 5 bases remained unmatched. The CDR3 has 13 residues. Looked up from germline, CDR1 is GTSNPN and CDR2 is SVGIG (reference sequence). The DNA for the CDR3 is TGTGCCTGGAACAAGGACAGGGCCTATGGCTACACCTTC. This translates into CAWNKDRAYGYTF.

This clone was observed once. The rearrangement uses TRBV6-5 and TRBJ2-5, with D perhaps matching TRBD2 (5 bases). CDR1 MNHEY and CDR2 SVGAGI come from the germline V gene. The CDR3 totals 14 residues. With 6 bases removed from V and 5 bases from J, the gap between germline ends came to 16 bases. Here the CDR3 reads CASRSTGRWETQYF. The DNA of the CDR3 is TGTGCCAGCAGATCTACGGGGAGATGGGAGACCCAGTACTTC.

In its sample, this clone was seen once. V and J are TRBV28 and TRBJ2-7; 8 nucleotides line up with TRBD1. Germline lookup yields CDR1 MDHEN and CDR2 SYDVKM. The V and J ends lost 6 bases and 3 bases, in that order; junction bases with no gene match: 10. The CDR3 contains 15 residues. DNA of the CDR3: TGTGCCAGCAGGGTCACGACAGGGGTGGACTACGAGCAGTACTTC. The encoded protein is CASRVTTGVDYEQYF.